The present T cell receptor (beta chain) was sequenced within a study of cytomegalovirus exposure and HLA in healthy donors. The PCR employed 60 Vbeta primers together with 13 Jbeta primers. The method was immunoSEQ multiplex PCR; TCRdb's version includes in-frame clones alone and lacks a portion of them. This table holds 150,000 or so clones, around 80% found once. V dropped 1 base and J dropped 0 bases, with 13 bases sitting between them. The CDR3 has 16 amino acids. The clonotype originates from a man between 40 and 49 years old in good health and CMV-seronegative. The sequenced material came from PBMCs. The chain joins TRBV5-3 to TRBJ1-2, with D unresolved. Being an ORF, TRBV5-3 has a function that is uncertain. The CDR3 coding sequence is TGTGCCAGAAGCTTGCTGGGGAGGATATCTAACTATGGCTACACCTTC. This translates into CARSLLGRISNYGYTF.